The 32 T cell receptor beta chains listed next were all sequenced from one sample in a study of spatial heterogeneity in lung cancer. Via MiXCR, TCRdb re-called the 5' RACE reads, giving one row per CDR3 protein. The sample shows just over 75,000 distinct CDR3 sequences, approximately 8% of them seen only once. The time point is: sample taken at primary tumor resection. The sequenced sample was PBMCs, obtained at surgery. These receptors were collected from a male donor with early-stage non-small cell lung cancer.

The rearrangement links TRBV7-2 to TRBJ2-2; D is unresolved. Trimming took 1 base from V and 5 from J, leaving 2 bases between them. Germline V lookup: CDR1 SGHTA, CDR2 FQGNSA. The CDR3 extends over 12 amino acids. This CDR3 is CASSLDTGELFF. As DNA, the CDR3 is TGTGCCAGCAGCTTAGATACCGGGGAGCTGTTTTTT.

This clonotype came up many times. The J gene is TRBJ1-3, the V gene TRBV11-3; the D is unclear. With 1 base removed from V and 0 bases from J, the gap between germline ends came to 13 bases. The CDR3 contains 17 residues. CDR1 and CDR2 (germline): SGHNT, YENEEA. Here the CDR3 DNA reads TGTGCCAGCAGCTTAGTGTCATCGAGCATCTCTGGAAACACCATATATTTT. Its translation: CASSLVSSSISGNTIYF.

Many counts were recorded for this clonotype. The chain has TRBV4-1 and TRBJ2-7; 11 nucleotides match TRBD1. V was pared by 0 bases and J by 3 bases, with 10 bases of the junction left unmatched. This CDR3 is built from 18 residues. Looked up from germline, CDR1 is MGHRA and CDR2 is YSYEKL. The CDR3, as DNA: TGCGCCAGCAGCCAAGATCCCTACGGGACAGGGGGAAGCTACGAGCAGTACTTC. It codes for CASSQDPYGTGGSYEQYF.

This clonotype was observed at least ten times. The CDR3 DNA sequence: TGTGCCAGCAGCTTACACAGGAACTACGAGCAGTACTTC. This codes for CASSLHRNYEQYF. J is TRBJ2-7 and V is TRBV7-2; tentative D call: TRBD1 (5 bases). The CDR3 loop spans 13 amino acids. The V gene lost 2 bases and the J gene lost 3 bases, with 8 bases spanning the gap. The germline V gene encodes CDR1 SGHTA and CDR2 FQGNSA.

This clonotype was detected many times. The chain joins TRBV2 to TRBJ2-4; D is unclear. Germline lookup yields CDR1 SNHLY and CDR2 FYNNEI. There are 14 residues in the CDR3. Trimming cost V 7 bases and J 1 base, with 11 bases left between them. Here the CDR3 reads CASMERVAKNIQYF. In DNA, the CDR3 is TGTGCCAGCATGGAGCGTGTGGCCAAAAACATTCAGTACTTC.

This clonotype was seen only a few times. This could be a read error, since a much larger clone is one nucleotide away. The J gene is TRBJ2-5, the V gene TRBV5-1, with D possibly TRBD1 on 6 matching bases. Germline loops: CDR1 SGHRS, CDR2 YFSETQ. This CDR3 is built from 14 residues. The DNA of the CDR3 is TGCGTCAGCCGATTACAGGGATCTCAAGAGACCCAGTACTTC. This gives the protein CVSRLQGSQETQYF. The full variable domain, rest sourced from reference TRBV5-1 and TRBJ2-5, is KAGVTQTPRYLIKTRGQQVTLSCSPISGHRSVSWYQQTPGQGLQFLFEYFSETQRNKGNFPGRFSGRQFSNSRSEMNVSTLELGDSALYLCVSRLQGSQETQYFGPGTRLLVL.

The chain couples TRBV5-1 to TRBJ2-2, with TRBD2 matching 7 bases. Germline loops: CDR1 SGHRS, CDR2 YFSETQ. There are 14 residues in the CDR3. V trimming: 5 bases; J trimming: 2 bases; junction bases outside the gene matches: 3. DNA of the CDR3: TGCGCCAGCAGGGAGGGACTAAACACCGGGGAGCTGTTTTTT. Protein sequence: CASREGLNTGELFF.

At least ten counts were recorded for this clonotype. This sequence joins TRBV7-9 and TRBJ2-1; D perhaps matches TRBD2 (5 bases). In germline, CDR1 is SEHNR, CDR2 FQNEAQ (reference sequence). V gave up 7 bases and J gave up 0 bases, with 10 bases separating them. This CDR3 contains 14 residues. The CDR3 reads CASIPRGSYNEQFF. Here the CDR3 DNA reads TGTGCCAGCATCCCTCGGGGCTCCTACAATGAGCAGTTCTTC.

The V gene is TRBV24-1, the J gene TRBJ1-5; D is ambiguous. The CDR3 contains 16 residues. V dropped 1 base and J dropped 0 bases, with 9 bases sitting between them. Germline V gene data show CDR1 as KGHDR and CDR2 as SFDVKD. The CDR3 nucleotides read TGTGCCACCAGTGATTTTTACAGCAATAGCAATCAGCCCCAGCATTTT. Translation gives CATSDFYSNSNQPQHF.

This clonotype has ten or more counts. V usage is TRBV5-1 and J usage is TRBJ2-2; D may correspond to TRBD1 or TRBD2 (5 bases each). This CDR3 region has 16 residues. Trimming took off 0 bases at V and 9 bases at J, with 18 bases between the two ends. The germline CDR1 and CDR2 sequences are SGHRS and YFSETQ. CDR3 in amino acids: CASSLEAGWGTRELFF. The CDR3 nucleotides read TGCGCCAGCAGCTTGGAGGCTGGTTGGGGGACCCGGGAGCTGTTTTTT. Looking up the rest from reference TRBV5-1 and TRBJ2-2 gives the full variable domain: KAGVTQTPRYLIKTRGQQVTLSCSPISGHRSVSWYQQTPGQGLQFLFEYFSETQRNKGNFPGRFSGRQFSNSRSEMNVSTLELGDSALYLCASSLEAGWGTRELFFGEGSRLTVL.

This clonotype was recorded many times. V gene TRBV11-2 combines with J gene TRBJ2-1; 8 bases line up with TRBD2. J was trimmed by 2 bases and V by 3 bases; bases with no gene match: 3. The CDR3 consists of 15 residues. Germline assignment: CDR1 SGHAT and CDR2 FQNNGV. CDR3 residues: CASSLTSDPYNEQFF. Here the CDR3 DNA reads TGTGCCAGCAGCTTGACTAGCGATCCCTACAATGAGCAGTTCTTC.

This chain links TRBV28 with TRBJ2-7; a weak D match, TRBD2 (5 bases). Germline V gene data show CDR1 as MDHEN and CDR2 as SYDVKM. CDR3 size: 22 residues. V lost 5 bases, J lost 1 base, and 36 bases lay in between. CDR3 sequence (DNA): TGTGCCAGCAGTCCCCTTCCGGGCCCCGAGACGACTACCAAACACGGGTCCTACGAGCAGTACTTC. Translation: CASSPLPGPETTTKHGSYEQYF. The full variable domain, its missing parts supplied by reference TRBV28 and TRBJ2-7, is DVKVTQSSRYLVKRTGEKVFLECVQDMDHENMFWYRQDPGLGLRLIYFSYDVKMKEKGDIPEGYSVSREKKERFSLILESASTNQTSMYLCASSPLPGPETTTKHGSYEQYFGPGTRLTVT.

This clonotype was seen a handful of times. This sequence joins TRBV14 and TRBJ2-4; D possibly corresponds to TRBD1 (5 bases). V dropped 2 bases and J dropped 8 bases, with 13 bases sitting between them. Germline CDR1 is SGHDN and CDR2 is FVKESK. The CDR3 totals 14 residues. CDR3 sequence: CASSQRQGFDIQYF. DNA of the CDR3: TGTGCCAGCAGCCAAAGGCAGGGTTTCGACATTCAGTACTTC.

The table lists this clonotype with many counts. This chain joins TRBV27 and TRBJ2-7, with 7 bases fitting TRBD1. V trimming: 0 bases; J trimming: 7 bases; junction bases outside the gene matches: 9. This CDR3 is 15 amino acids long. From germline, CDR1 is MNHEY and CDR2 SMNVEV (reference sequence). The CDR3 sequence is CASSLSFRGSGEQYF. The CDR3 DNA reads TGTGCCAGCAGTTTATCATTCAGGGGGTCTGGAGAGCAGTACTTC.

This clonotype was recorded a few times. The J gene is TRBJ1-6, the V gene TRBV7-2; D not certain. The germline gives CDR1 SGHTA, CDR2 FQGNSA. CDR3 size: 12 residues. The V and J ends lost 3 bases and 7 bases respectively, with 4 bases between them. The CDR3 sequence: CASSLENSPLHF. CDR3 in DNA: TGTGCCAGCAGCTTGGAAAATTCACCCCTCCACTTT. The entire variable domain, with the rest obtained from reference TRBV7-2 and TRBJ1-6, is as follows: GAGVSQSPSNKVTEKGKDVELRCDPISGHTALYWYRQSLGQGLEFLIYFQGNSAPDKSGLPSDRFSAERTGGSVSTLTIQRTQQEDSAVYLCASSLENSPLHFGNGTRLTVT.

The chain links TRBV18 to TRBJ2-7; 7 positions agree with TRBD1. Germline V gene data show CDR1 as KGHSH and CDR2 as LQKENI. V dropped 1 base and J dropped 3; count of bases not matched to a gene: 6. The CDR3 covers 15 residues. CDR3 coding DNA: TGTGCCAGCTCACCACTGACAGGGTCGATCTACGAGCAGTACTTC. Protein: CASSPLTGSIYEQYF.

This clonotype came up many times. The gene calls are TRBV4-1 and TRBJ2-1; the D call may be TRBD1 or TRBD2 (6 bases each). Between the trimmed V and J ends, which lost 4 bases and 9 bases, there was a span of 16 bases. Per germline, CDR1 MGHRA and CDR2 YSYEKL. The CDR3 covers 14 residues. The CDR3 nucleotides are TGCGCCAGCAGCCTCCTCGTAGGAGGGGGTGAGCAGTTCTTC. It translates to CASSLLVGGGEQFF.

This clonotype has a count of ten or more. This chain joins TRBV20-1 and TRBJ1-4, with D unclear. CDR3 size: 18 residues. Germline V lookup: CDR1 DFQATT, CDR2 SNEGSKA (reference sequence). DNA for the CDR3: TGCAGCATCCTCCCCGGACCCGGAAAGTCTGCGACTAATGAAAAACTGTTTTTT. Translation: CSILPGPGKSATNEKLFF.

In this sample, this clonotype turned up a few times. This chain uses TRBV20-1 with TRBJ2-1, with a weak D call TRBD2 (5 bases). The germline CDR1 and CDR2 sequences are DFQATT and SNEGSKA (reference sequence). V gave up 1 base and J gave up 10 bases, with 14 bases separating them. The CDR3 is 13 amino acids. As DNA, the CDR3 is TGCAGTGCTAGAGTCCCCGGACTGGAAGAGCAGTTCTTC. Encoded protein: CSARVPGLEEQFF.

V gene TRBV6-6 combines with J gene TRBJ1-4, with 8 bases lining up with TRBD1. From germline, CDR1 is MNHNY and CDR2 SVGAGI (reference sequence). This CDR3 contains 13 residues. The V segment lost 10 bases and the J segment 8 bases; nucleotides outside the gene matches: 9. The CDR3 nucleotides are TGTGCCACCAGGACAGGGCTTTACGAAAAACTGTTTTTT. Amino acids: CATRTGLYEKLFF.

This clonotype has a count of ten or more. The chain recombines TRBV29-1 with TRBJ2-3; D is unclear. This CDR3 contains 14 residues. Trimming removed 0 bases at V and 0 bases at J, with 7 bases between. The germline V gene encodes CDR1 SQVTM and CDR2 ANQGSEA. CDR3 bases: TGCAGCGTTGAAGATCACCTTAGCACAGATACGCAGTATTTT. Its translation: CSVEDHLSTDTQYF.

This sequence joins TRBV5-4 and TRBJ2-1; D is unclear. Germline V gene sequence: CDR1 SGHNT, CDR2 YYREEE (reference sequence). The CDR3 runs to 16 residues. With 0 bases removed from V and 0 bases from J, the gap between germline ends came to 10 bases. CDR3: CASSLARFVSYNEQFF. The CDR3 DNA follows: TGTGCCAGCAGCTTGGCCAGGTTCGTCTCCTACAATGAGCAGTTCTTC.

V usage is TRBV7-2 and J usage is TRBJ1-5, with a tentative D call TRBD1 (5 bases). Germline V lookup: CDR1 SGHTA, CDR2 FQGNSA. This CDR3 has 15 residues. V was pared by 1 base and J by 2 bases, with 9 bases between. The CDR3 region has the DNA TGTGCCAGCAGCTTAGACCAGGGTGGCAATCAGCCCCAGCATTTT. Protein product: CASSLDQGGNQPQHF.

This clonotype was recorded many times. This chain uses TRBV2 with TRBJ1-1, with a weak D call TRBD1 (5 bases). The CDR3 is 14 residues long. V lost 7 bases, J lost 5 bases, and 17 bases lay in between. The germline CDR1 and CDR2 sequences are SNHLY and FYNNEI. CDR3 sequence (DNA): TGTGCCAGCAACCTAAGGGACGCAGGGACTGAAGCTTTCTTT. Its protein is CASNLRDAGTEAFF.

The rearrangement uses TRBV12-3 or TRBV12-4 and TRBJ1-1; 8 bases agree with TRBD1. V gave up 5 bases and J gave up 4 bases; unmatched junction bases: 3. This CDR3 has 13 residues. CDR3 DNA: TGTGCCAGCAGTCAACAGGGGGGCACTGAAGCTTTCTTT. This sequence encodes CASSQQGGTEAFF.

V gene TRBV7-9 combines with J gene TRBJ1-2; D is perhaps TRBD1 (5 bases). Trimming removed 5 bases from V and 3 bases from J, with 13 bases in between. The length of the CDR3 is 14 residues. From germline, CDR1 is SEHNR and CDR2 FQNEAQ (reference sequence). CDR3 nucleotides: TGTGCCAGCAGCGCCCCTGAACAGGACTATGGCTACACCTTC. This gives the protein CASSAPEQDYGYTF.

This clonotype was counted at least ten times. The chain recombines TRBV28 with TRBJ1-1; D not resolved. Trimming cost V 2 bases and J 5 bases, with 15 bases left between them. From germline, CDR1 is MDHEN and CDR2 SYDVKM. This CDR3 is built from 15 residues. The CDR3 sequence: CASSLKARSGTEAFF. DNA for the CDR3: TGTGCCAGCAGTTTAAAGGCCAGAAGTGGGACTGAAGCTTTCTTT. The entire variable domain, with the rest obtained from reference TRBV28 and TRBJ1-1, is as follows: DVKVTQSSRYLVKRTGEKVFLECVQDMDHENMFWYRQDPGLGLRLIYFSYDVKMKEKGDIPEGYSVSREKKERFSLILESASTNQTSMYLCASSLKARSGTEAFFGQGTRLTVV.

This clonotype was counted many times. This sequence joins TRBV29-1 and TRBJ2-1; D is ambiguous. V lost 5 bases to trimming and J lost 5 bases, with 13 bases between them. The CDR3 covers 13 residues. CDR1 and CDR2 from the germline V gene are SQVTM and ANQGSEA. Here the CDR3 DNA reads TGCAGCGTTCGTCCCGCACTCCACAATGAGCAGTTCTTC. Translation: CSVRPALHNEQFF.

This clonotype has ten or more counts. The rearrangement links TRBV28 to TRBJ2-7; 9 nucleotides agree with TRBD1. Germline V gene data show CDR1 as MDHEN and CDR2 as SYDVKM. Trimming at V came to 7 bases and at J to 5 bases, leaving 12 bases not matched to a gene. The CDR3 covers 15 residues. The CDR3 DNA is TGTGCCAGCAAGTTTCCGGGGACAGGGTACCACGAGCAGTACTTC. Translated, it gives CASKFPGTGYHEQYF.

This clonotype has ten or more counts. CDR3 in DNA: TGTGCCAGCTCACTTTCCGGGACAGGGACCTACGAGCAGTACTTC. Residues: CASSLSGTGTYEQYF. The rearrangement joins TRBV18 to TRBJ2-7; 9 nucleotides agree with TRBD1. The CDR3 covers 15 residues. V gave up 4 bases and J gave up 2 bases; unmatched junction bases: 6. Germline CDR1 and CDR2: KGHSH and LQKENI.

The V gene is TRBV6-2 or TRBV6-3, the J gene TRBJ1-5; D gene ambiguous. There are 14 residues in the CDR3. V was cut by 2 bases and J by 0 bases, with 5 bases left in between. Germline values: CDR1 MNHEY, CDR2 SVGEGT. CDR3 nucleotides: TGTGCCAGCAGTTACCGGTATAGCAATCAGCCCCAGCATTTT. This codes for CASSYRYSNQPQHF.

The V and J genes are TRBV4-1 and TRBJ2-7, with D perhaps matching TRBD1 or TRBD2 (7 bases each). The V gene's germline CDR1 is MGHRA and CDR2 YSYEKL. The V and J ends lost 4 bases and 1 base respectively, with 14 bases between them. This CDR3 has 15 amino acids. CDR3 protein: CASSRGTAGSYEQYF. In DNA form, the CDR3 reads TGCGCCAGCAGCCGCGGGACAGCGGGATCCTACGAGCAGTACTTC.